The 2 T cell receptor beta chains given below trace back to one sample, sequenced in a study of shared clonotypes between healthy human individuals (dated by TCRdb to the early 2020s). Library construction relied on the immunoSEQ multiplex PCR assay. TCRdb holds this immuneACCESS table with in-frame rearrangements only. Some clones are missing; in checked studies, unresolved V genes explain under half, and the rest has no known cause. In this sample the table shows some 200,000 clones, roughly 70% of which occur a single time. Of the sample, less than 11% is held by the ten largest clones. Sequenced: memory CD4+ T cells sorted from blood. Interpreted using the paper, the cell subset or site label stands for: CD45RA-negative fraction. The receptors originated from a young man in good health.

This rearrangement joins TRBV10-3 to TRBJ2-7, with 8 nucleotides matching TRBD2. V gave up 4 bases and J gave up 7 bases; unmatched junction bases: 12. Germline V gene lookup returns CDR1 ENHRY and CDR2 SYGVKD. This CDR3 is built from 15 residues. The CDR3 here is CAISGSGLVGREQYF. For the CDR3, the DNA is TGTGCCATCAGTGGGTCGGGACTAGTGGGGCGAGAGCAGTACTTC.

The chain links TRBV5-1 to TRBJ2-2; TRBD1 or TRBD2 may be the D gene (5 bases each). Trimming left V 0 bases short and J 6 bases short, with 9 bases between. The CDR3 is 14 residues long. CDR1 SGHRS and CDR2 YFSETQ come from the germline V gene. The CDR3 nucleotides read TGCGCCAGCAGCTTGGACGGGGCGCCCGGGGAGCTGTTTTTT. It specifies CASSLDGAPGELFF.